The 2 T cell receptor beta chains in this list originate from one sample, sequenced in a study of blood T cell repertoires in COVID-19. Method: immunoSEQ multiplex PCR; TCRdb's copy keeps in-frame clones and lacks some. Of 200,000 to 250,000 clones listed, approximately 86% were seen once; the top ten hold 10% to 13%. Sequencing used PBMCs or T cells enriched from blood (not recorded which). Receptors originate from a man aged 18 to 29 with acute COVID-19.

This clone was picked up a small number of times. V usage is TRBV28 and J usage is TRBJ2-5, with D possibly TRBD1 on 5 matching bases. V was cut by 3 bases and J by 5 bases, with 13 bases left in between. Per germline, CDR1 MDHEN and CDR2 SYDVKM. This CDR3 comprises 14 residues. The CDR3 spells CASSFGQGTETQYF. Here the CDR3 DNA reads TGTGCCAGCAGTTTTGGGCAGGGTACGGAGACCCAGTACTTC.

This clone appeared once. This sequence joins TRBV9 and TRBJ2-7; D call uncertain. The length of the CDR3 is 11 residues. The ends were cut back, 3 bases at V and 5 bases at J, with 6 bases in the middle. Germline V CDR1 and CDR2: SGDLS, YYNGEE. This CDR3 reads CASSAFNEQYF. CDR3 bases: TGTGCCAGCAGCGCTTTTAACGAGCAGTACTTC.